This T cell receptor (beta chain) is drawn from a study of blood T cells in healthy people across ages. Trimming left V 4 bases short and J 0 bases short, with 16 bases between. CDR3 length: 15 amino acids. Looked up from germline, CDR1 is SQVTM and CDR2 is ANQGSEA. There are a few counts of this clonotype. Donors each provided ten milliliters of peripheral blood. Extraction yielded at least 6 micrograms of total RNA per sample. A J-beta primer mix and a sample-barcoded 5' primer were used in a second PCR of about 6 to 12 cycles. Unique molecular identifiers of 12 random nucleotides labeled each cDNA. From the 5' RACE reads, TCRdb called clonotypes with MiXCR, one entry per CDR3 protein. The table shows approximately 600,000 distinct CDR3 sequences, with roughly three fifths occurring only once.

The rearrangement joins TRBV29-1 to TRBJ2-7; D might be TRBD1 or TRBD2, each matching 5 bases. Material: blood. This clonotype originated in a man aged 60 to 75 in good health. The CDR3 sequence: CSVVWGYRGSYEQYF. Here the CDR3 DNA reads TGCAGCGTTGTTTGGGGCTACCGGGGCTCCTACGAGCAGTACTTC.